Below are 9 T cell receptor beta chains sequenced from a single sample in a study of glioma-infiltrating T cells. The iRepertoire nested amplicon-rescue multiplex PCR amplified TCR alpha and beta CDR3s from RNA. From the multiplex PCR reads, TCRdb called clonotypes with MiXCR, one entry per CDR3 protein. The table has about 130,000 distinct CDR3 sequences, 20% to 25% seen once; the top ten hold over 12%. Sequencing used glioma tissue, nonneoplastic brain tissue, or PBMCs (not recorded which). All receptors derive from a human donor with low-grade glioma or glioblastoma, undergoing nonglioma brain surgery, or in good health (not recorded which).

This clonotype has ten or more counts. This chain joins TRBV28 and TRBJ2-7; 9 bases align to TRBD1. The CDR3 has 13 residues. The ends lost 5 bases at V and 2 bases at J; junction bases unmatched: 1. Germline CDR1 is MDHEN and CDR2 is SYDVKM. Here the CDR3 DNA reads TGTGCCAGCAGTGGGACAGGGACCTACGAGCAGTACTTC. It encodes CASSGTGTYEQYF.

This clonotype was seen a handful of times. The genes are TRBV29-1 and TRBJ2-7; 9 positions match TRBD1. V dropped 3 bases and J dropped 5; count of bases not matched to a gene: 8. Germline values: CDR1 SQVTM, CDR2 ANQGSEA. The CDR3 has 14 amino acids. CDR3 nucleotide sequence: TGCAGCGTTGACCACGGGACAGGGACTAACGAGCAGTACTTC. This gives the protein CSVDHGTGTNEQYF.

This clonotype was seen repeatedly, ten times or more. The gene calls are TRBV27 and TRBJ2-5; a weak D match, TRBD2 (6 bases). The CDR3 consists of 15 residues. V lost 3 bases to trimming and J lost 2 bases, with 13 bases between them. Germline V lookup: CDR1 MNHEY, CDR2 SMNVEV (reference sequence). CDR3 sequence reads: CASSLSASAQETQYF. The CDR3 DNA sequence: TGTGCCAGCAGTTTGTCGGCTAGCGCTCAAGAGACCCAGTACTTC.

Concerning this clonotype itself: One junction end disagrees with the germline gene, perhaps due to a read error. This chain links TRBV6-1 with TRBJ2-7, with a tentative D call TRBD1 (5 bases). There are 12 residues in the CDR3. The germline CDR1 and CDR2 sequences are MNHNS and SASEGT. The CDR3 DNA reads TGTGCCAACAGTCCAGGGTCCTACGAGCAGTACTTC. This encodes CANSPGSYEQYF.

On this clonotype: A much larger clone sits a single nucleotide away, making a read error possible. The genes are TRBV18 and TRBJ1-1; the match to TRBD1 covers 8 bases. Germline CDR1 KGHSH, CDR2 LQKENI. The CDR3 contains 15 residues. For the CDR3, the DNA is TGTGCCAGCTCACCACCGGGACAGGTGAACACTGAAGCTCTCTTT. As protein: CASSPPGQVNTEALF. Based on the CDR3 plus reference TRBV18 and TRBJ1-1, the full variable domain is NAGVMQNPRHLVRRRGQEARLRCSPMKGHSHVYWYRQLPEEGLKFMVYLQKENIIDESGMPKERFSAEFPKEGPSILRIQQVVRGDSAAYFCASSPPGQVNTEALFGQGTRLTVV.

The table lists this clonotype with many counts. This chain joins TRBV6-1 and TRBJ2-1; TRBD2 agrees at 12 bases. The germline V gene has CDR1 MNHNS and CDR2 SASEGT. This CDR3 has 15 amino acids. V trimming: 7 bases; J trimming: 8 bases; junction bases outside the gene matches: 9. The CDR3 is CASTLTSGSIYEQFF. DNA of the CDR3: TGTGCCAGCACCCTGACTAGCGGGAGTATTTATGAGCAGTTCTTC.

This clonotype was detected ten times or more. The chain has TRBV28 and TRBJ1-1; the D is unclear. Trimming removed 7 bases at V and 1 base at J, with 13 bases between. The CDR3 runs 14 residues. Germline V gene lookup returns CDR1 MDHEN and CDR2 SYDVKM. The CDR3 nucleotides are TGTGCCAGCAACCCAACCCACCCGAACACTGAAGCTTTCTTT. Its translation: CASNPTHPNTEAFF.

This clonotype was recorded at least ten times. The rearrangement joins TRBV20-1 to TRBJ2-7, with 13 bases identical to TRBD2. Germline loops: CDR1 DFQATT, CDR2 SNEGSKA (reference sequence). CDR3 size: 12 residues. CDR3 DNA sequence: TGCAGCGGGACTAGCGGGACGGGCGAGCAGTACTTC. Its translation: CSGTSGTGEQYF.

This clonotype has a handful of counts. This chain links TRBV19 with TRBJ2-1; 12 bases fit TRBD2. The ends lost 1 base at V and 7 bases at J; junction bases unmatched: 14. The CDR3 sequence is 19 residues long. Germline CDR1 reads LNHDA; CDR2 reads SQIVND (reference sequence). The CDR3 protein is CASSIAILPSGRGPNEQFF. The CDR3 coding sequence is TGTGCCAGTAGTATAGCTATTCTACCTAGCGGGAGGGGACCTAATGAGCAGTTCTTC.